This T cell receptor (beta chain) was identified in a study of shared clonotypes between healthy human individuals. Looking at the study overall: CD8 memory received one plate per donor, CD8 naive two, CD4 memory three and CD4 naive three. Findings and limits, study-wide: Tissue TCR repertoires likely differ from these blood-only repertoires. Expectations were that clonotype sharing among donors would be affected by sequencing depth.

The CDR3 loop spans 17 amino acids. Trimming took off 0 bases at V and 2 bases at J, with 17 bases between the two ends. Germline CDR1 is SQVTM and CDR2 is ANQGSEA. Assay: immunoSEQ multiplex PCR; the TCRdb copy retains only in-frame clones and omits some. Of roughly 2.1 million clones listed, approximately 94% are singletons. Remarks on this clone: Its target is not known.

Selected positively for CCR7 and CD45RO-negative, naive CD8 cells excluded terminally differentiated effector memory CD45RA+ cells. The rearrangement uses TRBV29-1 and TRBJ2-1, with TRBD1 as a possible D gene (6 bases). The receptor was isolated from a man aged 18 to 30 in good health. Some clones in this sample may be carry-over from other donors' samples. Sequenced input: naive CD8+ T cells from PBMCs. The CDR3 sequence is CSVEDPRRPGAYNEQFF. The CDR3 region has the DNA TGCAGCGTTGAAGATCCGAGGCGGCCAGGGGCCTACAATGAGCAGTTCTTC.